The entry below describes one TCR beta chain. Antigen: not known. These data belong to a study of neoadjuvant anti-PD-1 for oral cavity cancer. Study context: Patients without progression received a fourth nivolumab dose around day 43, then surgical resection on days 50-56.

Study-wide findings and caveats: Each response group had just three patients in TCR analyses.

CDR3 length: 19 amino acids. With V trimmed by 6 bases and J by 0 bases, 11 bases remained unmatched. Germline lookup yields CDR1 SGHRS and CDR2 YFSETQ. Profiling relied on immunoSEQ multiplex PCR, and the TCRdb table lists in-frame clones only, not all of them. Counted here are about 7,200 clones, around 52% occurring once; the ten biggest clones make up about 6.8%. Patients had newly diagnosed, untreated stage II-IVA oral cavity squamous cell carcinoma. The TCR originated in a person between 40 and 80 years old with oral cavity squamous cell carcinoma. This chain connects TRBV5-1 to TRBJ2-2; TRBD2 aligns across 13 bases. This specimen was tumor tissue, taken before nivolumab (anti-PD-1) treatment. CDR3 region: CASTMGGLAGPSNTGELFF. The CDR3 nucleotides are TGCGCCAGCACCATGGGGGGACTAGCGGGGCCATCGAACACCGGGGAGCTGTTTTTT.